The 27 T cell receptor beta chains below were found in one sample sequenced in a study of human T cells and chemical hapten exposure. Time point here: patch test 3, about 24 weeks after DPC sensitization. Treatment specified: therapeutic diphenylcyclopropenone sensitization with weekly scalp DPC. TCRdb re-derived calls from the RACE reads in MiXCR, one entry per CDR3 protein. The data show approximately 80,000 distinct CDR3 sequences, 10% to 15% seen once. The material was whole blood, obtained in connection with sensitization to the hapten diphenylcyclopropenone (DPC). Receptor source: a woman between 45 and 65 years old with alopecia areata. Some clones in this sample may be carry-over from other donors' samples.

This clonotype was observed a few times. The chain couples TRBV2 to TRBJ2-7, with 8 bases matching TRBD2. The V segment lost 6 bases and the J segment 6 bases; nucleotides outside the gene matches: 10. CDR3 length: 14 amino acids. Per the germline V gene, CDR1 is SNHLY and CDR2 is FYNNEI. Here the CDR3 reads CASRGLSGRFEQYF. The CDR3 DNA reads TGTGCCAGCAGGGGATTAAGCGGGAGATTCGAGCAGTACTTC.

The chain employs TRBV7-9 and TRBJ1-1; D remains unclear. Looked up from germline, CDR1 is SEHNR and CDR2 is FQNEAQ (reference sequence). Trimming cost V 0 bases and J 10 bases, with 9 bases left between them. This CDR3 comprises 12 residues. The CDR3, as DNA: TGTGCCAGCAGCTTAGCGGAATCCGGAGCTTTCTTT. Translation: CASSLAESGAFF.

This clonotype was counted between two and nine times. The CDR3 bases are TGTGCCAGCAGTCCCGGCCGATTTCAGGTGAACTATGGCTACACCTTC. Residues: CASSPGRFQVNYGYTF. The V and J genes are TRBV27 and TRBJ1-2; no definite D call. CDR1 MNHEY and CDR2 SMNVEV come from the germline V gene (reference sequence). Trimming cost V 5 bases and J 2 bases, with 18 bases left between them. The CDR3 is made up of 16 amino acids.

J is TRBJ2-2 and V is TRBV10-3, with D unresolved. Per germline, CDR1 ENHRY and CDR2 SYGVKD. Trimming shortened V by 6 bases and J by 3 bases, and 11 bases separated the two germline ends. CDR3 size: 14 residues. The CDR3 coding sequence is TGTGCCATCAGGGGCGGAGAACACACCGGGGAGCTGTTTTTT. It is translated as CAIRGGEHTGELFF.

The chain links TRBV6-6 to TRBJ2-1, with 13 bases lining up with TRBD2. This CDR3 comprises 17 residues. CDR1 and CDR2 from the germline V gene are MNHNY and SVGAGI (reference sequence). V lost 6 bases, J lost 7 bases, and 12 bases stayed unmatched. The CDR3 is CASRPPGTSGMRNEQFF. The CDR3 region has the DNA TGTGCCAGCAGGCCTCCCGGGACTAGCGGGATGAGGAATGAGCAGTTCTTC.

This clonotype was seen more than once but under ten times. The CDR3 spells CASRFRDRQFF. CDR3 coding DNA: TGTGCCAGCAGGTTCCGGGATCGGCAGTTCTTC. This chain connects TRBV6-5 to TRBJ2-1; D possibly corresponds to TRBD2 (5 bases). This CDR3 comprises 11 residues. The V and J ends lost 6 bases and 12 bases respectively, with 12 bases between them. Germline loops: CDR1 MNHEY, CDR2 SVGAGI.

This clonotype was observed many times. The rearrangement links TRBV20-1 to TRBJ1-1; 8 bases match TRBD1. CDR1 is DFQATT, CDR2 SNEGSKA, per germline (reference sequence). Germline trimming cut 3 bases from V and 0 bases from J; bases unmatched to any gene: 6. The CDR3 covers 15 residues. CDR3 in amino acids: CSARTRTGMNTEAFF. The CDR3 DNA follows: TGCAGTGCTAGGACCAGGACAGGGATGAACACTGAAGCTTTCTTT.

Concerning this clonotype: One end of the junction does not line up with germline, which may come from a read error. This sequence joins TRBV7-7 and TRBJ2-1, with 7 bases matching TRBD2. CDR1 and CDR2 from the germline V gene are SSHAT and FNYEAQ (reference sequence). CDR3 length: 17 residues. In DNA form, the CDR3 reads TGTGCTAGCAGCCCCATCCGCCTAGCGGCCAGCTACAATGAGCAGTTCTTC. It yields the protein CASSPIRLAASYNEQFF.

This clonotype was observed at least ten times. The V gene is TRBV6-1, the J gene TRBJ1-5; D gene uncertain. CDR3 length equals 15 residues. Trimming removed 3 bases at V and 7 bases at J, with 16 bases between. Germline CDR1 is MNHNS and CDR2 is SASEGT. The CDR3 nucleotides read TGTGCCAGCAGTGAGATGGGGAGAACGGGGCAGCCCCAGCATTTT. It is translated as CASSEMGRTGQPQHF.

This clonotype has more than one count but fewer than ten. This chain uses TRBV18 with TRBJ1-5; D is unclear. CDR3 size: 17 residues. The germline CDR1 and CDR2 sequences are KGHSH and LQKENI. The V end lost 3 bases, the J end lost 2 bases, and 17 bases lay between the germline ends. DNA for the CDR3: TGTGCCAGCTCACCTATGGAAGGGCCGGGTGGCAATCAGCCCCAGCATTTT. This translates into CASSPMEGPGGNQPQHF.

This clonotype was observed at least ten times. This rearrangement joins TRBV11-2 to TRBJ1-4; no reliable D call. This CDR3 region has 13 residues. Germline CDR1 and CDR2: SGHAT and FQNNGV. Trimming took 1 base from V and 5 from J, leaving 5 bases between them. The chain's CDR3 is CASSLGGNEKLFF. In nucleotides, the CDR3 is TGTGCCAGCAGCTTAGGAGGGAATGAAAAACTGTTTTTT.

The sample holds a few counts of this clonotype. V is TRBV7-4 and J is TRBJ2-1; unclear D gene. With 9 bases removed from V and 5 bases from J, the gap between germline ends came to 5 bases. This CDR3 has 10 amino acids. In germline, CDR1 is SGHVT, CDR2 SQSDAQ. CDR3 bases: TGTGCCAGAGACCACAATGAGCAGTTCTTC. Its protein is CARDHNEQFF.

This clonotype was seen ten or more times. This chain joins TRBV5-1 and TRBJ2-7, with 8 bases matching TRBD2. Germline CDR1 and CDR2: SGHRS and YFSETQ. The V gene end was trimmed by 3 bases and the J gene end by 3 bases; junction bases not matched to a gene: 8. This CDR3 spans 15 amino acids. In nucleotides, the CDR3 is TGCGCCAGCAGCTGGACCGGGACTAGAATCTACGAGCAGTACTTC. Its protein product is CASSWTGTRIYEQYF.

This chain links TRBV6-5 with TRBJ2-3; a possible D gene is TRBD2 (6 bases). The length of the CDR3 is 16 residues. V lost 4 bases and J 6 bases, leaving 20 bases between the germline ends. CDR1 and CDR2 (germline): MNHEY, SVGAGI. CDR3 sequence reads: CASSFVSSASADTQYF. CDR3 coding DNA: TGTGCCAGCAGTTTCGTTTCTAGCGCCTCCGCGGATACGCAGTATTTT.

CDR3 protein: CSAGRGSYEQYF. In nucleotides, the CDR3 is TGCAGCGCTGGCAGGGGATCCTACGAGCAGTACTTC. The chain uses TRBV29-1 and TRBJ2-7; possible D gene TRBD1, 6 bases. Germline CDR1 SQVTM, CDR2 ANQGSEA. Trimming left V 7 bases short and J 1 base short, with 11 bases between. This CDR3 has 12 amino acids.

This clonotype was seen only a few times. V is TRBV7-9 and J is TRBJ1-5; possibly TRBD1 for D (6 bases). The CDR3 runs to 13 residues. Germline V gene data show CDR1 as SEHNR and CDR2 as FQNEAQ (reference sequence). The germline V and J ends were trimmed by 5 bases and 7 bases, with 12 bases remaining between them. The CDR3 region has the DNA TGTGCCAGCAGCGATACAGGGATCCAGCCCCAGCATTTT. Its protein is CASSDTGIQPQHF.

The chain uses TRBV11-2 and TRBJ1-2; 7 bases are a match to TRBD1. The CDR3 contains 15 residues. V lost 2 bases to trimming and J lost 7 bases; unmatched junction nucleotides: 10. Germline V lookup: CDR1 SGHAT, CDR2 FQNNGV. The CDR3 sequence: CASSLLQGSSSGYTF. The CDR3 DNA reads TGTGCCAGCAGCTTACTACAGGGGTCGTCTAGTGGCTACACCTTC.

The table lists this clonotype with a few counts. J is TRBJ2-3 and V is TRBV10-3, with TRBD1 matching over 10 bases. The CDR3 is made up of 15 amino acids. Losses at the gene ends were 6 bases for V and 5 bases for J; bases not matched to a gene: 8. The germline CDR1 and CDR2 sequences are ENHRY and SYGVKD. The CDR3 protein is CAISPGTGAGDTQYF. Written as DNA, the CDR3 is TGTGCCATCAGCCCCGGGACAGGGGCTGGAGATACGCAGTATTTT.

The chain has TRBV1 and TRBJ2-7; the table's D gene call, TRBD2, was not cross checked with the DNA. TRBV1 is marked as a pseudogene. The CDR3 totals 12 residues. The CDR3 bases are TGCACCAGCTGGGAGGGGCCCTACGAGCAGTACTTC. It encodes CTSWEGPYEQYF.

This clonotype was seen a few times. V is TRBV20-1 and J is TRBJ1-3, with D perhaps matching TRBD1 (6 bases). Germline V gene lookup returns CDR1 DFQATT and CDR2 SNEGSKA (reference sequence). This CDR3 is 12 amino acids long. V was shortened by 4 bases and J by 3 bases, with 7 bases between the two germline ends. CDR3 region: CSAKGVGNTIYF. CDR3 bases: TGCAGTGCTAAGGGGGTTGGAAACACCATATATTTT.

This clonotype was observed a handful of times. The rearrangement links TRBV7-9 to TRBJ2-1; 8 bases fit TRBD2. Germline V CDR1 and CDR2: SEHNR, FQNEAQ (reference sequence). J lost 4 bases, V lost 4 bases, and 15 bases had no gene match. The CDR3 has 18 residues. CDR3 amino acids: CASSSSLTSGGRYNEQFF. DNA of the CDR3: TGTGCCAGCAGCTCTTCCCTTACTAGCGGAGGAAGATACAATGAGCAGTTCTTC.

Only a few counts were recorded for this clonotype. V gene TRBV5-1 combines with J gene TRBJ1-1; no clear D gene. CDR3 length: 13 residues. Germline lookup yields CDR1 SGHRS and CDR2 YFSETQ. Trimming removed 4 bases from V and 6 bases from J, with 13 bases in between. CDR3 protein: CASSPFTLSEAFF. CDR3 coding DNA: TGCGCCAGCAGCCCCTTTACACTATCTGAAGCTTTCTTT.

This chain joins TRBV5-4 and TRBJ2-1; 8 nucleotides agree with TRBD1. CDR1 is SGHNT, CDR2 YYREEE, per germline (reference sequence). The CDR3 is 15 residues long. V was clipped by 3 bases and J by 0 bases; unmatched bases: 2. The CDR3 DNA reads TGTGCCAGCAGCTGGGACAGGAGCTCCTACAATGAGCAGTTCTTC. Translated: CASSWDRSSYNEQFF.

This sequence joins TRBV4-2 and TRBJ2-5; TRBD2 aligns across 8 bases. Trimming removed 1 base from V and 2 bases from J; junction bases left unmatched: 12. There are 18 residues in the CDR3. CDR1 and CDR2 (germline): LGHNA, YNFKEQ. The DNA for the CDR3 is TGTGCCAGCAGCCAAGCTTTGAGCGGGAGCCCGGGACAAGAGACCCAGTACTTC. This sequence encodes CASSQALSGSPGQETQYF.

This clonotype was detected only a few times. One base away lies a much larger clone, so this may be a sequencing read error. CDR3 sequence (DNA): TGTGCCAGCAGCTCAGACAGGGTGAACACTGAAGCTTTCTTT. Translating it yields CASSSDRVNTEAFF. The chain has TRBV11-2 and TRBJ1-1, with 7 bases fitting TRBD1. Germline CDR1 and CDR2: SGHAT and FQNNGV. Trimming cost V 4 bases and J 0 bases; bases outside gene matches: 2. The CDR3 is 14 residues long.

The chain uses TRBV24-1 and TRBJ2-1, with D uncertain. Germline loops: CDR1 KGHDR, CDR2 SFDVKD. The V and J ends lost 10 bases and 8 bases respectively, with 14 bases between them. CDR3 length equals 12 residues. The CDR3 protein is CATTSPTDEQFF. CDR3 DNA sequence: TGTGCCACTACCTCTCCTACCGATGAGCAGTTCTTC.

This clonotype has a count of ten or more. This chain uses TRBV11-2 with TRBJ1-1; no definite D call. Trimming cost V 2 bases and J 3 bases, with 16 bases left between them. CDR3 size: 16 residues. Germline V gives CDR1 SGHAT, CDR2 FQNNGV. CDR3 nucleotide sequence: TGTGCCAGCAGCTTACGCGACATCCTTGGGTACACTGAAGCTTTCTTT. This encodes CASSLRDILGYTEAFF.